These 6 T cell receptor beta chains originate from one sample sequenced in a study of radiotherapy plus CTLA-4 blockade in lung cancer. TCRdb's table, derived via immunoSEQ multiplex PCR, lists solely in-frame clones and lacks some. The data show approximately 65,000 clones, around three quarters seen once. The sample was peripheral blood, taken from a patient treated with radiotherapy plus ipilimumab. The receptors stem from a human donor with non-small cell lung cancer who had a complete response to radiotherapy plus ipilimumab.

This chain uses TRBV19 with TRBJ2-3; D is possibly TRBD2 (6 bases). Germline CDR1 is LNHDA and CDR2 is SQIVND (reference sequence). The CDR3 has 13 residues. V lost 2 bases to trimming and J lost 4 bases, with 7 bases between them. In DNA, the CDR3 is TGTGCCAGTAGTATATGGGGGGCAGATACGCAGTATTTT. This codes for CASSIWGADTQYF.

The chain's CDR3 is CASSQDLTTPGEQFF. CDR3 DNA: TGCGCCAGCAGCCAAGATCTGACTACTCCCGGTGAGCAGTTCTTC. The gene calls are TRBV4-3 and TRBJ2-1, with a weak D call TRBD2 (5 bases). V was pared by 0 bases and J by 9 bases, with 15 bases between. Per the germline V gene, CDR1 is LGHNA and CDR2 is YSLEER. The CDR3 loop spans 15 amino acids.

The chain recombines TRBV5-1 with TRBJ2-5; D may be TRBD2 (6 bases). Trimming took 1 base from V and 0 from J, leaving 7 bases between them. The CDR3 contains 14 residues. Germline values: CDR1 SGHRS, CDR2 YFSETQ. CDR3 DNA sequence: TGCGCCAGCAGCTTGTGGGGGGACCAAGAGACCCAGTACTTC. Protein sequence: CASSLWGDQETQYF.

V gene TRBV4-1 combines with J gene TRBJ1-2; D not resolved. The germline CDR1 and CDR2 sequences are MGHRA and YSYEKL. The V end lost 4 bases, the J end lost 0 bases, and 9 bases lay between the germline ends. The CDR3 is 14 amino acids. Here the CDR3 reads CASSPPTSNYGYTF. The CDR3 DNA is TGCGCCAGCAGCCCCCCGACATCTAACTATGGCTACACCTTC.

The chain is built from TRBV6-5 and TRBJ2-7; a possible D gene is TRBD1 (7 bases). Deletions cut 2 bases from V and 5 bases from J, with 10 bases between. The germline gives CDR1 MNHEY, CDR2 SVGAGI. The CDR3 sequence is 13 residues long. The CDR3 region is CASSYDREDEQYF. The CDR3 region has the DNA TGTGCCAGCAGTTACGACAGGGAGGACGAGCAGTACTTC.

The rearrangement uses TRBV28 and TRBJ1-1, with TRBD1 matching 8 bases. In germline, CDR1 is MDHEN, CDR2 SYDVKM. Trimming took 5 bases from V and 4 from J; bases not matched to a gene: 3. This CDR3 comprises 13 residues. The CDR3 sequence: CASSKTGGTEAFF. CDR3 nucleotides: TGTGCCAGCAGTAAAACAGGGGGCACTGAAGCTTTCTTT.